Included here is one T cell receptor beta chain sequence, with context. This sample is part of a study of blood T cell repertoires in COVID-19. Across the study: The study drew acute and convalescent COVID-19 samples from the United States, Italy and Spain. Sample material is recorded as cDNA or gDNA derived from T cells, B-cell-depleted T cells, or PBMCs.

In the original processing: Nucleated cell counts were estimated from reference gene primer amplification. This table comes from immunoSEQ multiplex PCR, and its TCRdb copy is limited to in-frame clones, with some not included. Clone size and V and J calls were adopted from that table, with D and trimming inferred from the DNA. The sample yields 88,000 or so clones, about four fifths seen once. The germline V gene has CDR1 SGHTA and CDR2 FQGNSA. V was trimmed by 5 bases and J by 8 bases, leaving 15 bases between them. CDR3 length: 13 amino acids. This sequence was found in a human donor in a cohort sampled during active COVID-19. The chain carries TRBV7-2 and TRBJ2-5, with a weak D call TRBD2 (6 bases). Sequencing was done on a sample of peripheral blood. In DNA, the CDR3 is TGTGCCAGCAGCCTTCGCGGGACCCCCACCCAGTACTTC. As protein: CASSLRGTPTQYF.